This T cell receptor (beta chain) was captured in a study of vaccination and CD4 T cells after COVID-19. Study-level information: The authors exposed cells to overlapping spike peptides derived from SARS-CoV-2, HCoV-NL63, HCoV-OC43 and HCoV-229E.

The CDR3 covers 13 residues. V dropped 5 bases and J dropped 7 bases, with 15 bases sitting between them. Documented treatment: approximately nine-day PBMC culture with coronavirus spike peptide pools or control peptides (ViraFEST assay). Using peptide pools, antigen-specific T cells were expanded in ViraFEST before TCRs were sequenced. Negative selection isolated the CD4+ T cells once the cells had been cultured for approximately eleven days. With the Oncomine TCR Beta short-read assay, DNA from cultured CD4+ T cells was sequenced. One entry per CDR3 protein results from TCRdb running MiXCR on the PCR reads. The repertoire holds 4,100 or so distinct CDR3 sequences, with 15% to 20% as singletons. About this clonotype itself: Its antigen is unidentified.

Material: CD4+ T cells from blood, cultured in vitro. The clonotype comes from a human donor who had recovered from COVID-19. The genes are TRBV12-3 or TRBV12-4 and TRBJ2-7; perhaps TRBD2 as D (5 bases). CDR3 coding DNA: TGTGCCAGCAGTGAGAGGGATGGTGGGGAGCAGTACTTC. This gives the protein CASSERDGGEQYF.